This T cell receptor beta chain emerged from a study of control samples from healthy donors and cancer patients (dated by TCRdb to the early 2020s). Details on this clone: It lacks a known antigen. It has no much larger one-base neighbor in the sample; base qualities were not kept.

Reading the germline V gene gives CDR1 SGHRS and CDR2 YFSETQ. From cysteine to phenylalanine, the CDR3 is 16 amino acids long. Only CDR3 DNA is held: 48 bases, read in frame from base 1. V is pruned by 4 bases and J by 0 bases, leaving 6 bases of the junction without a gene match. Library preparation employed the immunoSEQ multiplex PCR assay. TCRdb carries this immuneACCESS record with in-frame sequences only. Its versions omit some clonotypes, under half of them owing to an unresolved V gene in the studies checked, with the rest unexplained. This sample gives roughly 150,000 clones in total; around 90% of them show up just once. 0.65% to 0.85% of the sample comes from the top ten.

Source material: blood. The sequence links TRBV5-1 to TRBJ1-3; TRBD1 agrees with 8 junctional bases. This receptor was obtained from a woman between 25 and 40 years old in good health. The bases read TGCGCCAGCAGCCGGACAGGGCCCAGCTCTGGAAACACCATATATTTT. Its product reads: CASSRTGPSSGNTIYF.